The clone carrying this T cell receptor (beta chain) was seen once. This sample was included in a study of blood T cell repertoires in COVID-19. For the study at large: Acute-phase and convalescent COVID-19 samples originated in the United States, Italy and Spain. T cells, B-cell-depleted T cells, or PBMCs supplied cDNA or gDNA.

Original processing notes: Scientists estimated how many nucleated cells there were by amplifying reference gene primers. TCRdb keeps only in-frame clones here, not all; method: immunoSEQ multiplex PCR. V and J calls and clone size come straight from that table; D and trimming were deduced from the DNA. The sample has about 270,000 clones, approximately 89% seen once. CDR3 length: 19 residues. Germline trimming cut 3 bases from V and 0 bases from J; bases unmatched to any gene: 12. The source material was peripheral blood. The receptor was isolated from a woman aged 55-69 years who had recovered from COVID-19. V is TRBV23-1 and J is TRBJ2-4; 9 bases fit TRBD1. TRBV23-1 is classed as an ORF, of uncertain function. The CDR3 reads CASSHPDRGLGIAKNIQYF. DNA for the CDR3: TGCGCCAGCAGTCACCCGGACAGGGGTCTAGGGATAGCCAAAAACATTCAGTACTTC.